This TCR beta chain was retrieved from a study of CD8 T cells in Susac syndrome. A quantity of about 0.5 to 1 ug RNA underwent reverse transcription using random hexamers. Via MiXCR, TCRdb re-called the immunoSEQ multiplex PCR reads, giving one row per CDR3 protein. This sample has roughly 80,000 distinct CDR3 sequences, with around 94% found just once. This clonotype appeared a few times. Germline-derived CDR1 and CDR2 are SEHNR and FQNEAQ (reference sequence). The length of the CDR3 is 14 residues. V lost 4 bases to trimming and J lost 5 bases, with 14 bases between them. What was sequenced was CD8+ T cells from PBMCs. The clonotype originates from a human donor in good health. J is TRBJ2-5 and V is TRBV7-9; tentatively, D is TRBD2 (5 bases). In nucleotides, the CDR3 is TGTGCCAGCAGCTATCCGGGGTTCGGGGAGACCCAGTACTTC. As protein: CASSYPGFGETQYF.